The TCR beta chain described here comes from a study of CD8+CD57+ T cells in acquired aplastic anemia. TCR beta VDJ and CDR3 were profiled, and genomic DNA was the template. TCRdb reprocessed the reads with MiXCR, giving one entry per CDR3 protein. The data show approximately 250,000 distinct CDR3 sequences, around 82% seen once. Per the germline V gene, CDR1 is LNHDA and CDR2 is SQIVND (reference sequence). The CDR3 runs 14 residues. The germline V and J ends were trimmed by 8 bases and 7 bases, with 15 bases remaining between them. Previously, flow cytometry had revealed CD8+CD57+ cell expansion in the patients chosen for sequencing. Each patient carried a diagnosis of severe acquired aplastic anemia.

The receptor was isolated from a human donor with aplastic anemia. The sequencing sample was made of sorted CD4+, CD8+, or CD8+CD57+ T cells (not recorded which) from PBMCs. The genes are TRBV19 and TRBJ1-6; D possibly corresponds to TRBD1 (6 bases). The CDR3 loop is CASPTRGKNSPLHF. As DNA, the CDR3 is TGTGCCAGTCCCACCAGGGGTAAGAATTCACCCCTCCACTTT.